The clone carrying this T cell receptor (beta chain) was seen a handful of times. Antigen: not known. Germline CDR1 reads MNHEY; CDR2 reads SMNVEV (reference sequence). The ends lost 6 bases at V and 5 bases at J; junction bases unmatched: 4. CDR3 length equals 14 residues. TCR beta CDR3 regions were amplified from RNA transcripts. The TCR CDR3 first-round RT-PCR relied on the HTBI primer set. TCRdb ran MiXCR on the multiplex PCR reads and lists one entry per CDR3 protein. The sample consists of hundreds of thousands of distinct CDR3 sequences, 18% of them appearing once. This entry is derived from a study of T cells in Graves' hyperthyroidism and ophthalmopathy. Fresh peripheral blood, under 11 ml, yielded the PBMCs. Whole-study results and caveats: Ophthalmopathy got predicted by the model a median 6.5 months before its onset.

The rearrangement uses TRBV27 and TRBJ2-1; 10 positions agree with TRBD2. Sequencing was carried out using blood. This TCR came from a woman between 45 and 60 years old with Graves' hyperthyroidism that later progressed to Graves' ophthalmopathy. The CDR3 loop reads CASRWTSGNNEQFF. The DNA of the CDR3 is TGTGCCAGCAGGTGGACTAGCGGAAACAATGAGCAGTTCTTC.